This T cell receptor beta chain was retrieved from a study of cytomegalovirus exposure and HLA in healthy donors. The primer mix had 60 Vbeta and 13 Jbeta primers. The assay was immunoSEQ multiplex PCR, and TCRdb's table has in-frame clones only and misses some. The repertoire holds about 150,000 clones, with about four fifths as singletons. This clone was picked up a small number of times. Within the sample, other DNA sequences also encode this same CDR3. In germline, CDR1 is MNHEY, CDR2 SMNVEV (reference sequence). V lost 2 bases and J lost 2, with 7 bases in between. The CDR3 has 13 residues. V and J are TRBV27 and TRBJ2-7, with D perhaps TRBD2 (6 bases). The sequenced material came from PBMCs. This clonotype was obtained from a human donor in good health. CDR3 loop: CASSLAGTYEQYF. The CDR3 nucleotides are TGTGCCAGCAGTTTAGCGGGAACCTACGAGCAGTACTTC.